This T cell receptor beta chain was recorded in a study of T-cell memory formation after mild COVID-19. Across the study: TCR clustering was largely donor specific.

CDR3 length: 20 residues. J lost 6 bases, V lost 0 bases, and 19 bases had no gene match. Germline V gene lookup returns CDR1 LNHNV and CDR2 YYDKDF (reference sequence). Using constant-segment primers, 5'RACE produced TCR alpha and TCR beta cDNA libraries carrying sample barcodes and UMIs. TCRdb processed the 5' RACE reads anew with MiXCR; each CDR3 protein has one entry. The table lists approximately 580,000 distinct CDR3 sequences, roughly 22% of them singletons, with approximately 12% in the top ten. This chain links TRBV15 with TRBJ2-1, with 8 positions matching TRBD2. The sequencing input was PBMCs or a T cell subset sorted from them (not recorded which). The TCR originated in an adult woman who had mild COVID-19 (a few samples of this study predate the infection). Cell type and time point are not known. In nucleotides, the CDR3 is TGTGCCACCAGCAGAGAGGGTTGGGGGCGGGAGGAGGTTCCCGGCAATGAGCAGTTCTTC. The encoded protein is CATSREGWGREEVPGNEQFF.